A single sample gave rise to the 4 T cell receptor beta chains below, sequenced in a study of T cells in Graves' hyperthyroidism and ophthalmopathy (dated by TCRdb to the late 2010s). The protocol used for the library was multiplex PCR. Sequencing instrument: Illumina HiSeq 2000. TCR beta CDR3 regions were amplified from RNA transcripts. For the first round of RT-PCR on the TCR CDR3, the HTBI primer set was used together with the Qiagen OneStep RT-PCR kit. Clones were called with MiXCR by TCRdb after fastp trimmed the public reads at Q25, and only in-frame beta chains were retained. Rows with one shared CDR3 protein collapse into an entry with the most common genes and DNA. The sample table holds about 620,000 distinct CDR3 sequences, of which 15% to 20% were seen once. The ten largest account for 3.8% of the sample. The sequenced sample consisted of blood. These receptors were obtained from a woman aged 25 to 45 with Graves' hyperthyroidism.

V is TRBV27 and J is TRBJ1-6; 12 bases align to TRBD1. Germline CDR1 reads MNHEY; CDR2 reads SMNVEV (reference sequence). J was trimmed by 0 bases and V by 4 bases; bases with no gene match: 4. There are 18 residues in the CDR3. As DNA, the CDR3 is TGTGCCAGCAGTTCAAGGGACAGGGGGCTCTCCTATAATTCACCCCTCCACTTT. It translates to CASSSRDRGLSYNSPLHF.

This clonotype has just a few counts. J is TRBJ2-1 and V is TRBV6-6; a weak D match, TRBD2 (7 bases). The CDR3 has 16 amino acids. Germline V gene lookup returns CDR1 MNHNY and CDR2 SVGAGI (reference sequence). Trimming stripped 2 bases from V and 0 bases from J, with 11 bases between. DNA of the CDR3: TGTGCCAGCAGTTACGCCGGGGGGCCCTCCTACAATGAGCAGTTCTTC. Its protein is CASSYAGGPSYNEQFF.

The chain employs TRBV2 and TRBJ2-7, with D unresolved. V dropped 4 bases and J dropped 3 bases, with 10 bases sitting between them. The germline gives CDR1 SNHLY, CDR2 FYNNEI. There are 13 residues in the CDR3. The CDR3 nucleotides are TGTGCCAGCAGTGGAGAGAGATACTACGAGCAGTACTTC. The encoded protein is CASSGERYYEQYF.

This clonotype was seen repeatedly, ten times or more. This sequence joins TRBV3-1 and TRBJ2-5; 12 nucleotides match TRBD2. Germline lookup yields CDR1 LGHDT and CDR2 YNNKEL (reference sequence). This CDR3 comprises 17 residues. J lost 1 base, V lost 1 base, and 4 bases had no gene match. The CDR3, as DNA: TGTGCCAGCAGCCAAGTGACTAGCGGGGGAACCCAAGAGACCCAGTACTTC. Its protein product is CASSQVTSGGTQETQYF.